This T cell receptor beta chain stems from a study of blood T cells in healthy people across ages. PCR was performed a second time for roughly 7 to 12 cycles using a sample-barcoded 5' primer and a J-beta primer mix. TCRdb reprocessed the 5' RACE reads via MiXCR and lists one record per CDR3 protein. The table records around 1,500,000 distinct CDR3 sequences, about 43% of them present only once. Sequenced sample: blood. The sequence derives from a woman aged 18-29 years in good health.

CDR3 amino acids: CASSETGSSYNSPLHF. The CDR3 DNA reads as TGTGCCAGCAGTGAGACGGGAAGCTCCTATAATTCACCCCTCCACTTT. This sequence joins TRBV2 and TRBJ1-6; no clear D gene. This CDR3 spans 16 amino acids. Trimming took off 3 bases at V and 0 bases at J, with 9 bases between the two ends. Germline assignment: CDR1 SNHLY and CDR2 FYNNEI.